Below, 17 T cell receptor beta chains from the same sample are listed, as sequenced in a study of T cell repertoires in cytomegalovirus infection (dated by TCRdb to the late 2010s). The treatment or condition label of this sample denotes: in vitro stimulation with specific CMV peptide epitopes to enrich CMV-specific T cells. The instrument was an Illumina HiSeq 1500. Using fastp at Q25 and MiXCR, TCRdb reprocessed the public reads and kept productive beta chains. Rows with a matching CDR3 protein are joined into one entry that keeps the most common DNA and genes. This sample holds around 900,000 distinct CDR3 sequences; roughly 30% were observed only once. The ten largest make up under 15% of the sample. These TCRs' antigens remain unknown. The sequencing used cultured CD8+ T cells from PBMCs, collected from culture after CMV antigen stimulation. The receptors come from a human donor in good health (CMV status not recorded). Some clones in this sample may be carry-over from other donors' samples.

This clonotype was counted ten times or more. This rearrangement joins TRBV7-8 to TRBJ2-3; 10 nucleotides match TRBD2. This CDR3 contains 16 residues. CDR1 and CDR2 from the germline V gene are SGHVS and FQNEAQ. V was pared by 3 bases and J by 6 bases, with 9 bases of the junction left unmatched. The CDR3 loop reads CASSLIAGGPGDTQYF. The CDR3 coding sequence is TGTGCCAGCAGCTTGATAGCGGGGGGCCCCGGGGATACGCAGTATTTT.

The chain employs TRBV7-2 and TRBJ1-5, with D perhaps TRBD1 (5 bases). CDR1 is SGHTA and CDR2 is FQGNSA in the germline V gene. V gave up 7 bases and J gave up 0 bases, with 13 bases separating them. CDR3 length: 15 residues. The CDR3 sequence is CASTIDRNSNQPQHF. The CDR3 DNA sequence: TGTGCCAGCACCATCGACAGAAATAGCAATCAGCCCCAGCATTTT.

This clonotype was picked up a small number of times. The V and J genes are TRBV12-5 and TRBJ2-4; no reliable D call. The V gene lost 2 bases and the J gene lost 12 bases, with 11 bases spanning the gap. The V gene's germline CDR1 is LGHNT and CDR2 FRNRAP. The CDR3 consists of 12 residues. Here the CDR3 DNA reads TGTGCTAGTGGTTTGTCCAGCCGCCCTCAGTACTTC. Its translation: CASGLSSRPQYF.

V is TRBV28 and J is TRBJ2-3, with D unresolved. CDR1 is MDHEN and CDR2 is SYDVKM in the germline V gene. The length of the CDR3 is 16 residues. Trimming shortened V by 0 bases and J by 0 bases, and 10 bases separated the two germline ends. CDR3 sequence: CASSLWVPGSTDTQYF. DNA of the CDR3: TGTGCCAGCAGTTTATGGGTCCCGGGCAGCACAGATACGCAGTATTTT.

Remarks on this clonotype: The junction differs from germline at one of its ends, possibly a read error. The genes are TRBV27 and TRBJ2-1, with a tentative D call TRBD1 (6 bases). CDR1 MNHEY and CDR2 SMNVEV come from the germline V gene (reference sequence). CDR3 length equals 15 residues. The CDR3 DNA sequence: TGTGCCAACAGTACGGACAGCTTCTCCTACAATGAGCAGTTCTTC. Translation gives CANSTDSFSYNEQFF.

V is TRBV29-1 and J is TRBJ2-1; TRBD2 matches at 11 bases. The V gene's germline CDR1 is SQVTM and CDR2 ANQGSEA. V lost 7 bases, J lost 0 bases, and 2 bases stayed unmatched. The CDR3 has 14 residues. CDR3 residues: CSGSGGDSYNEQFF. In DNA form, the CDR3 reads TGCAGCGGTAGCGGGGGGGACTCCTACAATGAGCAGTTCTTC.

This chain joins TRBV27 and TRBJ1-5, with TRBD1 matching over 8 bases. V trimming: 5 bases; J trimming: 3 bases; junction bases outside the gene matches: 9. The CDR3 spans 16 residues. CDR1 is MNHEY, CDR2 SMNVEV, per germline (reference sequence). CDR3 DNA sequence: TGTGCCAGCAGTCAGCGGTGGACAGGGATCAATCAGCCCCAGCATTTT. As protein: CASSQRWTGINQPQHF.

This clonotype occurred many times. This rearrangement joins TRBV7-8 to TRBJ2-2, with D maybe TRBD1 (6 bases). The germline gives CDR1 SGHVS, CDR2 FQNEAQ. With 4 bases removed from V and 6 bases from J, the gap between germline ends came to 18 bases. This CDR3 has 16 residues. CDR3 loop: CASSSLRDTSAGELFF. Here the CDR3 DNA reads TGTGCCAGCAGCTCCCTCCGGGACACCTCCGCCGGGGAGCTGTTTTTT.

The chain couples TRBV20-1 to TRBJ1-3; the D is unclear. Germline V lookup: CDR1 DFQATT, CDR2 SNEGSKA (reference sequence). The CDR3 sequence is 14 residues long. Trimming pared 5 bases from V and 4 bases from J, leaving 15 bases between. The CDR3 DNA reads as TGCAGTGCTCGACCCCCCGAGTTGGGAAACACCATATATTTT. Translated, it gives CSARPPELGNTIYF.

The J gene is TRBJ2-1, the V gene TRBV4-1; 7 nucleotides agree with TRBD1. The CDR3 has 18 amino acids. Trimming at V came to 0 bases and at J to 1 base, leaving 9 bases not matched to a gene. The germline V gene encodes CDR1 MGHRA and CDR2 YSYEKL. CDR3 sequence (DNA): TGCGCCAGCAGCCAAGACCAGACAGGGACCCAATCCTACAATGAGCAGTTCTTC. Protein product: CASSQDQTGTQSYNEQFF.

The rearrangement uses TRBV20-1 and TRBJ2-4; D gene ambiguous. This CDR3 region has 17 residues. V was cut by 2 bases and J by 2 bases, with 19 bases left in between. Germline CDR1 DFQATT, CDR2 SNEGSKA (reference sequence). DNA of the CDR3: TGCAGTGCTAGACGGTCCAAACCTACCTTACCCAAAAACATTCAGTACTTC. Protein sequence: CSARRSKPTLPKNIQYF.

This clonotype came up a few times. The V call is TRBV28, the J call TRBJ1-6; unclear D gene. This CDR3 comprises 14 residues. Trimming left V 3 bases short and J 7 bases short, with 10 bases between. The germline CDR1 and CDR2 sequences are MDHEN and SYDVKM. CDR3 in amino acids: CASSFWARNSPLHF. In DNA, the CDR3 is TGTGCCAGCAGTTTCTGGGCCAGGAATTCACCCCTCCACTTT.

This clonotype occurred a few times. The gene calls are TRBV12-3 or TRBV12-4 and TRBJ2-1; 10 bases agree with TRBD1. V gave up 7 bases and J gave up 8 bases; unmatched junction bases: 26. The CDR3 is made up of 20 amino acids. CDR3 in DNA: TGTGCCAGCACCTTTGGAGCTTTAGGGGGCCGGGACAGGGGTTTAGATGAGCAGTTCTTC. This translates into CASTFGALGGRDRGLDEQFF.

This clonotype was seen at least ten times. This chain links TRBV7-6 with TRBJ1-1, with D possibly TRBD1 on 6 matching bases. Germline loops: CDR1 SGHVS, CDR2 FNYEAQ. V lost 5 bases and J lost 8, with 15 bases in between. The CDR3 consists of 13 residues. CDR3 sequence: CASSPTLGTEAFF. The CDR3, as DNA: TGTGCCAGCAGCCCCACTTTAGGGACAGAAGCTTTCTTT. The full variable domain, rest sourced from reference TRBV7-6 and TRBJ1-1, is GAGVSQSPRYKVTKRGQDVALRCDPISGHVSLYWYRQALGQGPEFLTYFNYEAQQDKSGLPNDRFSAERPEGSISTLTIQRTEQRDSAMYRCASSPTLGTEAFFGQGTRLTVV.

This clonotype came up a few times. At one boundary the junction diverges from the germline segment, which might be a read error. This sequence joins TRBV7-9 and TRBJ2-6; tentatively, D is TRBD2 (5 bases). This CDR3 region has 11 residues. Per the germline V gene, CDR1 is SEHNR and CDR2 is FQNEAQ (reference sequence). Here the CDR3 DNA reads TGTGCCAGCAGCCTAGCTAGCGTCCTGACTTTC. Its translation is CASSLASVLTF.

This clonotype turned up a few times. The chain has TRBV27 and TRBJ1-5; TRBD1 agrees at 9 bases. The V segment lost 4 bases and the J segment 3 bases; nucleotides outside the gene matches: 7. Germline CDR1 reads MNHEY; CDR2 reads SMNVEV (reference sequence). CDR3 length equals 16 residues. The CDR3 bases are TGTGCCAGCAGTTCCCAGACAGGGGGTCCCAATCAGCCCCAGCATTTT. The encoded protein is CASSSQTGGPNQPQHF.

This chain uses TRBV24-1 with TRBJ2-2; tentatively, D is TRBD1 or TRBD2 (5 bases each). Germline V lookup: CDR1 KGHDR, CDR2 SFDVKD. Trimming took off 9 bases at V and 3 bases at J, with 10 bases between the two ends. The CDR3 contains 13 residues. The CDR3 is CATRDDDTGELFF. CDR3 in DNA: TGTGCCACCCGGGACGACGACACCGGGGAGCTGTTTTTT.